The sequence of this T cell receptor beta chain was determined in a study of blood T cell repertoires in COVID-19. Generated by immunoSEQ multiplex PCR, the TCRdb table keeps only in-frame clones and is missing some. This table has some 5,900 clones, roughly 90% appearing once. The sequence was obtained from a man in his sixties with acute or convalescent COVID-19. Sequenced: peripheral blood.

The CDR3 DNA reads TGTGCCAGCAGCTTAGAAGGGACAGGGTTGGGTGGCTACACCTTC. Translating it yields CASSLEGTGLGGYTF. The V and J genes are TRBV7-2 and TRBJ1-2; 9 bases fit TRBD1. Losses at the gene ends were 1 base for V and 7 bases for J; bases not matched to a gene: 7. Germline CDR1 is SGHTA and CDR2 is FQGNSA. This CDR3 region has 15 residues.